Presented here are 12 T cell receptor beta chains from one specimen sequenced in a study of shared clonotypes between healthy human individuals. Sequencing was performed with immunoSEQ multiplex PCR; in TCRdb, only in-frame clones are kept and a portion is missing. The sample consists of 450,000 to 600,000 clones, 70% to 85% of them appearing once. Sequenced: PBMCs. All receptors derive from a woman aged 40 to 50 in good health. Some clones in this sample may be carry-over from other donors' samples.

J is TRBJ2-7 and V is TRBV18, with TRBD1 as a possible D gene (5 bases). V lost 4 bases and J 7 bases, leaving 17 bases between the germline ends. CDR1 and CDR2 (germline): KGHSH, LQKENI. There are 14 residues in the CDR3. CDR3 in DNA: TGTGCCAGCTCACAAAGGGGCCAGGATGGAGAGCAGTACTTC. Encoded protein: CASSQRGQDGEQYF.

On this clone itself: This sample also contains other DNA sequences that code for the same CDR3. V usage is TRBV18 and J usage is TRBJ2-5, with D hard to call. The CDR3 length is 13 residues. V was trimmed by 3 bases and J by 4 bases, leaving 9 bases between them. Germline V gene data show CDR1 as KGHSH and CDR2 as LQKENI. CDR3 protein: CASSPDPGETQYF. The CDR3 DNA sequence: TGTGCCAGCTCACCGGATCCGGGAGAGACCCAGTACTTC.

Details on this clone: This specimen includes other DNA sequences encoding the same CDR3. The gene calls are TRBV9 and TRBJ2-3; no firm D call. This CDR3 is 12 amino acids long. The V end was cut by 0 bases, the J end by 5 bases, with 4 bases between. Germline V CDR1 and CDR2: SGDLS, YYNGEE. The CDR3 nucleotides read TGTGCCAGCAGCGTAGGAGGAGATACGCAGTATTTT. It translates to CASSVGGDTQYF.

This clone was seen a few times. The chain has TRBV25-1 and TRBJ2-2; D gene uncertain. The CDR3 length is 17 residues. V dropped 3 bases and J dropped 1 base, with 15 bases sitting between them. Germline loops: CDR1 MGHDK, CDR2 SYGVNS. CDR3 in DNA: TGTGCCAGCAGTGATCAAGCCACCCAGTTGAACACCGGGGAGCTGTTTTTT. It yields the protein CASSDQATQLNTGELFF.

The chain carries TRBV30 and TRBJ2-3, with D perhaps TRBD2 (7 bases). CDR3 size: 13 residues. CDR1 is GTSNPN, CDR2 SVGIG, per germline (reference sequence). Trimming took off 8 bases at V and 5 bases at J, with 17 bases between the two ends. The CDR3 bases are TGTGCCCAAGACGGGGGGCGGCTAGATACGCAGTATTTT. This encodes CAQDGGRLDTQYF.

The gene calls are TRBV15 and TRBJ1-4; D ambiguous. The germline V gene encodes CDR1 LNHNV and CDR2 YYDKDF (reference sequence). The CDR3 length is 12 residues. Trimming removed 2 bases at V and 8 bases at J, with 6 bases between. CDR3 sequence reads: CATSRLGEKLFF. The CDR3 nucleotides are TGTGCCACCAGCAGATTGGGGGAAAAACTGTTTTTT.

In regard to this clone: Other DNA sequences in the same sample also yield this CDR3. The chain joins TRBV4-3 to TRBJ2-1; maybe TRBD2 (5 bases). Germline V gene data show CDR1 as LGHNA and CDR2 as YSLEER. Trimming shortened V by 0 bases and J by 10 bases, and 13 bases separated the two germline ends. The CDR3 runs to 14 residues. The CDR3 nucleotides are TGCGCCAGCAGCCAAGATGGGCGCCGAGGGGAGCAGTTCTTC. This codes for CASSQDGRRGEQFF.

This clone was observed once. This rearrangement joins TRBV19 to TRBJ2-1; D gene uncertain. Deletions cut 1 base from V and 8 bases from J, with 15 bases between. The CDR3 spans 15 residues. Germline CDR1 and CDR2: LNHDA and SQIVND (reference sequence). CDR3 bases: TGTGCCAGTAGTATAGGGGGTTTGGGTTTTGATGAGCAGTTCTTC. Encoded protein: CASSIGGLGFDEQFF.

The CDR3, as DNA: TGTGCCAGCAGCCTGGGGGTGGTCGGCACAGATACGCAGTATTTT. It translates to CASSLGVVGTDTQYF. The chain joins TRBV9 to TRBJ2-3; D may match TRBD1 or TRBD2 (5 bases each). The V gene's germline CDR1 is SGDLS and CDR2 YYNGEE. V lost 4 bases to trimming and J lost 1 base, with 13 bases between them. This CDR3 contains 15 residues.

The DNA of the CDR3 is TGTGCCAGCAGCCTAATGGGGATCGGTGAAAAACTGTTTTTT. Its translation: CASSLMGIGEKLFF. V and J are TRBV7-9 and TRBJ1-4; unclear D gene. V lost 5 bases and J 7 bases, leaving 14 bases between the germline ends. Germline V gives CDR1 SEHNR, CDR2 FQNEAQ (reference sequence). The CDR3 loop spans 14 amino acids.

The J gene is TRBJ2-1, the V gene TRBV18; 8 nucleotides align to TRBD2. The V gene end was trimmed by 1 base and the J gene end by 0 bases; junction bases not matched to a gene: 5. Germline loops: CDR1 KGHSH, CDR2 LQKENI. This CDR3 has 17 residues. In DNA form, the CDR3 reads TGTGCCAGCTCACCACAGAGCGGGGGCATCTCCTACAATGAGCAGTTCTTC. It translates to CASSPQSGGISYNEQFF.

The J gene is TRBJ1-1, the V gene TRBV7-3; 8 bases fit TRBD1. CDR1 and CDR2 (germline): SGHTA, FQGTGA. The junction had 5 bases not matched to a gene; V was cut back by 4 bases and J by 1 base. The CDR3 loop spans 15 amino acids. The CDR3 loop is CASSYTGGSNTEAFF. The CDR3, as DNA: TGTGCCAGCAGCTATACAGGGGGTTCGAACACTGAAGCTTTCTTT.